This T cell receptor beta chain is drawn from a study of T cell responses to AZD1222 COVID-19 vaccine. V trimming: 0 bases; J trimming: 5 bases; junction bases outside the gene matches: 6. The germline V gene encodes CDR1 SGDLS and CDR2 YYNGEE. The CDR3 spans 15 residues. Researchers grouped second doses given at about 4 or about 12 weeks into one pool. Assay: immunoSEQ multiplex PCR; the TCRdb copy retains only in-frame clones and omits some. The sample lists roughly 160,000 clones; 87% were seen once. This TCR was sampled from an adult who received the AZD1222 COVID-19 vaccine. The rearrangement joins TRBV9 to TRBJ2-3; TRBD2 aligns across 7 bases. The starting material was peripheral blood, obtained 28 days after the second AZD1222 dose. CDR3 DNA: TGTGCCAGCAGCGTAGGCGCGGGGAGGGGAGATACGCAGTATTTT. Protein: CASSVGAGRGDTQYF.